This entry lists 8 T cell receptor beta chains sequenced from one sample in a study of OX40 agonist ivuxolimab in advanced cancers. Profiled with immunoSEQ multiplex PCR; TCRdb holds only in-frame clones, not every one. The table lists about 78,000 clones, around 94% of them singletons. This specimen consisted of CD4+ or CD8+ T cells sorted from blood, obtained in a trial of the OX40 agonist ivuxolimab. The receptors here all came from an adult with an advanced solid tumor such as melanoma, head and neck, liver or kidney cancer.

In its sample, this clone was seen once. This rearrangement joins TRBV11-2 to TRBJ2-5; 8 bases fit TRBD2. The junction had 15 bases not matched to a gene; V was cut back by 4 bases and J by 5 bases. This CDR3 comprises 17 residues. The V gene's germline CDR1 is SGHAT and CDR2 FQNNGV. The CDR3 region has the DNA TGTGCCAGCAGCTCCGGGGTGGCGGGAGGTCGGCATGAGACCCAGTACTTC. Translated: CASSSGVAGGRHETQYF.

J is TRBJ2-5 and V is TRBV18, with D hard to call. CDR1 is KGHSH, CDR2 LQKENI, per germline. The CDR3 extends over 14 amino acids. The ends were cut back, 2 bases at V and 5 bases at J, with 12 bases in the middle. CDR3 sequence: CASSPYGLRETQYF. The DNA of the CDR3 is TGTGCCAGCTCACCATACGGTCTTAGGGAGACCCAGTACTTC.

The DNA for the CDR3 is TGTGCCAGCAGTTCCGGGCCTGTCGCCGGTACGCAGTATTTT. Its protein is CASSSGPVAGTQYF. This sequence joins TRBV28 and TRBJ2-3; D gene ambiguous. The length of the CDR3 is 14 residues. Per the germline V gene, CDR1 is MDHEN and CDR2 is SYDVKM. Trimming removed 4 bases at V and 8 bases at J, with 16 bases between.

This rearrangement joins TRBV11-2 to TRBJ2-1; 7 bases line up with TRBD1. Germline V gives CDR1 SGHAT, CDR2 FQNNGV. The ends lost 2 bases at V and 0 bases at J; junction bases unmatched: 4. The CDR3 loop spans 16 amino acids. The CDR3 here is CASSLRGDSSYNEQFF. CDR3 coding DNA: TGTGCCAGCAGCTTACGAGGGGACAGCTCCTACAATGAGCAGTTCTTC.

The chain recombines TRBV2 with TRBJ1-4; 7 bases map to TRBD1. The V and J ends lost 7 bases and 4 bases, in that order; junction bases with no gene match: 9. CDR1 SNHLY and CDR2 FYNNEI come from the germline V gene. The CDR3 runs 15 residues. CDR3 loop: CASKGQTNFNEKLFF. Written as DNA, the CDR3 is TGTGCCAGCAAGGGACAGACTAACTTTAATGAAAAACTGTTTTTT.

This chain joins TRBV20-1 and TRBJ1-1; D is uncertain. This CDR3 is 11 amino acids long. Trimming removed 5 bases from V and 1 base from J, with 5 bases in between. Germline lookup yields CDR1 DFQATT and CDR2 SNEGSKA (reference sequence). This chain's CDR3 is CSAWGNTEAFF. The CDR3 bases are TGCAGTGCTTGGGGGAACACTGAAGCTTTCTTT.

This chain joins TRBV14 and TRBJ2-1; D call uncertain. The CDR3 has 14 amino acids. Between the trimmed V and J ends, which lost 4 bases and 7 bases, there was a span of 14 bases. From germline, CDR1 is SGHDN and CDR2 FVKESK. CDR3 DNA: TGTGCCAGCAGCCCATCATCGGGTGGTAATGAGCAGTTCTTC. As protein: CASSPSSGGNEQFF. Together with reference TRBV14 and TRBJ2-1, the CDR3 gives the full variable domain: EAGVTQFPSHSVIEKGQTVTLRCDPISGHDNLYWYRRVMGKEIKFLLHFVKESKQDESGMPNNRFLAERTGGTYSTLKVQPAELEDSGVYFCASSPSSGGNEQFFGPGTRLTVL.

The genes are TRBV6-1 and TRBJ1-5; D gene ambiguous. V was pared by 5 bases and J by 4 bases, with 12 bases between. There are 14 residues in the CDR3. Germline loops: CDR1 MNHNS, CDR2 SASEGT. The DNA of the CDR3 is TGTGCCAGCAGTCAAAGGGCCTCTAATCAGCCCCAGCATTTT. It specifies CASSQRASNQPQHF.